This note documents a single T cell receptor (beta chain) sequence. The target of this receptor is not known. The input lacks base qualities; no much larger clone sits a single base away. Library creation used 5' RACE. Sequenced using an Illumina HiSeq 2000. Template switching introduced a universal primer binding site; the final cDNA contained a unique molecular identifier, enabling accurate counting of TCR cDNA molecules. Specific primers in the conserved constant-segment region were used to synthesize first-strand cDNA for TCR alpha and beta chains. Each cDNA library was double barcoded, with a SMART-Mk sample barcode plus Illumina barcodes, to control for contamination. Two successive PCR steps introduced TruSeq adapter sequences along with Illumina sample barcodes. The Illumina HiSeq platform was used with custom primers to sequence TCR alpha and beta cDNA libraries. In the authors' own workflow: MiGEC processed the raw reads to extract unique molecular identifiers, while MiXCR was used to determine the CDR3 positions. Recombination models were inferred per individual with the repgenHMM and IGoR tools using an EM algorithm. Shared clonotypes were analyzed with the tcR package in R, and sharing was normalized by the product of cloneset sizes. To study raw recombination free of thymic and clonal selection effects, out-of-frame nonproductive sequences were analyzed. TCRdb trimmed the raw reads at Q25, called clones with MiXCR and kept productive beta chains. Rows are combined by CDR3 protein, so each entry shows the most common genes and DNA. Clone size and V and J calls follow TCRdb, not the original study. Here the sample has about 690,000 distinct CDR3 sequences; approximately 6% occur a single time. Around 1.7% of the sample goes to the ten largest clones.

The sample originates from a study of identical twins (dated by TCRdb to about 2016). Looking at the study overall: The study deep-sequenced TCR alpha and beta repertoires from monozygotic twins, unrelated adults of various ages and cord blood to test whether fetal clonotypes persist. Replicate twin experiments were performed at different times using different library preparation protocols to rule out contamination.

Every donor in the study was a healthy Caucasian. Three unrelated non-twin adults were additionally sequenced: a male aged 18 to 30, a male aged 50 to 60 and a female aged 50 to 60. Miltenyi CD45RO+ enrichment and human naive T-cell isolation kits were used to isolate memory (CD45RO+) and naive T cells from PBMC. Points the paper makes about the study in general: Fewer insertions were carried by abundant cord blood beta clonotypes, a similar but weaker trend appeared in young adult naive repertoires, and no such trend appeared in memory repertoires. A weaker excess of twin sharing was found in beta out-of-frame sequences because the signal-to-noise ratio was lowered by fewer shared sequences. Zero-insertion analyses could be partly confounded by invariant T cells such as MAIT and iNKT, although diverse VJ usage argued against such confounding for most clonotypes. In monozygotic twins, recombination models systematically underestimated out-of-frame TCR alpha sharing, but the models matched the sharing seen between unrelated individuals. Out-of-frame TCR alpha sequences shared between twins showed an excess of low generation-probability sequences compared with coincidental sharing between unrelated individuals. Because the same donors could not be followed over many years, the conclusions depended on cross-sectional statistical analysis.

As encoded in the germline V gene, CDR1 is MNHNS while CDR2 is SASEGT. From the cysteine through the valine, the CDR3 covers 12 amino acids. This entry keeps only the CDR3 DNA: 36 bases, framed from base 1. Trimming at the junction amounts to 8 bases on V and 2 bases on J, and the germline ends lie 10 bases apart. The sequencing input was naive T cells sorted from blood. Interpreted using the paper, the cell subset or site label stands for: cells isolated with a human naive T-cell isolation kit. The receptor was derived from a man between 18 and 35 years old in good health. Here the chain combines TRBV6-1 and TRBJ2-7, with TRBD1 as a weak D call on 6 bases. The DNA sequence is TGTGCCAGCTCCCGGGACACCTACGAGCAGTACGTC. Its product reads: CASSRDTYEQYV.